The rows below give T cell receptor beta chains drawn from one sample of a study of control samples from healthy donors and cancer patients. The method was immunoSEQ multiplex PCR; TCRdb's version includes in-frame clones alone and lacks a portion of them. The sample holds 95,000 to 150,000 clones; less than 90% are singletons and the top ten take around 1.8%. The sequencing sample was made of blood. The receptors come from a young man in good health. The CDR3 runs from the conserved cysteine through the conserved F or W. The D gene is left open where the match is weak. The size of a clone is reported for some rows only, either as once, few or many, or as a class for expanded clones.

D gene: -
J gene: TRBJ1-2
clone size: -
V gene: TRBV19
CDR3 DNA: TGTGCCAGTGGTTATGGCTACACCTTC
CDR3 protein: CASGYGYTF

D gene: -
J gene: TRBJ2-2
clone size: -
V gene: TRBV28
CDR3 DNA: TGTGCCAGCAGTCGAGACGAGGACACCGGGGAGCTGTTTTTT
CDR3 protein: CASSRDEDTGELFF

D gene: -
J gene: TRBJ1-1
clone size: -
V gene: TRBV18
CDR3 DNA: TGTGCCAGCTCAGCCCTCGGGCCACCGAACACTGAAGCTTTCTTT
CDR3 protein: CASSALGPPNTEAFF

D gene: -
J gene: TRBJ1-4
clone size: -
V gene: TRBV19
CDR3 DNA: TGTGCCAGTAGTCCCGGACAGTTTATGGAAAAACTGTTTTTT
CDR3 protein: CASSPGQFMEKLFF

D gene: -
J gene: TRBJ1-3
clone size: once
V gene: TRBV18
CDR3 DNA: TGTGCCAGCTCCCAGTCCTCTGGAAACACCATATATTTT
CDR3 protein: CASSQSSGNTIYF

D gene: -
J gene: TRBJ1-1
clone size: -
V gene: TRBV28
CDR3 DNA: TGTGCCAGCAGTAGTGCGAGCATAGGGAAGGGTGATGAAGCTTTCTTT
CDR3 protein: CASSSASIGKGDEAFF

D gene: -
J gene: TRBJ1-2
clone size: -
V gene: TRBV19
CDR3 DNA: TGTGCCAGTAGTATAGGACACCCCTATGGCTACACCTTC
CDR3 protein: CASSIGHPYGYTF

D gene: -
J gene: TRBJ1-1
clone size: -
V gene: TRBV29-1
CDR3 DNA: TGCAGCGTGCTAACAGGGAACACTGAAGCTTTCTTT
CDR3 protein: CSVLTGNTEAFF

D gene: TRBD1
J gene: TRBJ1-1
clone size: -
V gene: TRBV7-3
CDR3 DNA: TGTGCCAGCAGCTCCAGGGGCGGACAGGGGTTTTTCACTGAAGCTTTCTTT
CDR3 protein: CASSSRGGQGFFTEAFF

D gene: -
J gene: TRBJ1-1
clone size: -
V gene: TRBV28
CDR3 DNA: TGTGCCAGCAGTTTAAATCCGGGGCTAGCTTTCTTT
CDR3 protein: CASSLNPGLAFF

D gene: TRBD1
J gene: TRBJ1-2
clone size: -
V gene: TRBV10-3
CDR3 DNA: TGTGCCATCAGTGGGGACAGGCAACCACGCTACACCTTC
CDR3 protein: CAISGDRQPRYTF

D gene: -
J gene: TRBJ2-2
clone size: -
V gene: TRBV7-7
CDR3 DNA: TGTGCTAGCAGCTTAGCGGTCGGCACCGGGGAGCTGTTTTTT
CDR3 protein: CASSLAVGTGELFF

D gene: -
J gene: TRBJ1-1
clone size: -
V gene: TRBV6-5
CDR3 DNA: TGTGCCAGCAGTTCAGACACCAGAAGGAACACTGAAGCTTTCTTT
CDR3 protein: CASSSDTRRNTEAFF

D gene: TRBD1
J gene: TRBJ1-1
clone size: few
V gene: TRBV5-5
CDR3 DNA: TGTGCCAGCAGCGTCGGAGGGGGCGCGGGCACTGAAGCTTTCTTT
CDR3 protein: CASSVGGGAGTEAFF

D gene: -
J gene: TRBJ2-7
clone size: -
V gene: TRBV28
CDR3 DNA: TGTGCCAGCAGCCGTGCTGGGAGCTCCTACGAGCAGTACTTC
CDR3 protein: CASSRAGSSYEQYF

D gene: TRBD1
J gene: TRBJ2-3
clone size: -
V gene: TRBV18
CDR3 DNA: TGTGCCAGCTCACCTTTTCCGACAGGGCACACAGATACGCAGTATTTT
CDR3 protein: CASSPFPTGHTDTQYF

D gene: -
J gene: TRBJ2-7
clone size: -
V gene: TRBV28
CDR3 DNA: TGTGCCAGCAGTTTAAGGGGTTACGAGCAGTACTTC
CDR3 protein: CASSLRGYEQYF

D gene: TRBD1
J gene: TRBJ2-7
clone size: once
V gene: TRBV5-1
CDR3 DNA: TGCGCCAGCAGCTTGGAAGGGGGCTCCGTTAGGGAGCAGTACTTC
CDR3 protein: CASSLEGGSVREQYF

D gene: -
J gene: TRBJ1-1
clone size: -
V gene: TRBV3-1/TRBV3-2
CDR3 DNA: TGTGCCAGCAGCCTAAACATCAGGGAGACTGAAGCTTTCTTT
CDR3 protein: CASSLNIRETEAFF

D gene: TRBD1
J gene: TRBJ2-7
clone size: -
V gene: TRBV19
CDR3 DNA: TGTGCCAGTAGTATCAGCCTCCGGGACAGGGTCAGCTCCTACGAGCAGTACTTC
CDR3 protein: CASSISLRDRVSSYEQYF

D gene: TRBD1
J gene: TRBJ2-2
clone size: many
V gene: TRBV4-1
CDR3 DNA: TGCGCCAGCAGCCAAAAGCCCCTAGGAAATAAGGACAGGGGGACCACCGGGGAGCTGTTTTTT
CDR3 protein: CASSQKPLGNKDRGTTGELFF

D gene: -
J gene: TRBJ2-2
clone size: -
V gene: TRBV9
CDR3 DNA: TGTGCCAGCAGCGTCAATTGGGACGGCGGGACCGGGGAGCTGTTTTTT
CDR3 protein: CASSVNWDGGTGELFF

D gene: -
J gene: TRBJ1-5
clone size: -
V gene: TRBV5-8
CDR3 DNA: TGTGCCAGCAGCTTGGCGGGAGGGCCAGTTCAGCCCCAGCATTTT
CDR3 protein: CASSLAGGPVQPQHF

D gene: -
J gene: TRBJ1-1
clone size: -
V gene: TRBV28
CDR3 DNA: TGTGCCAGCAGTTTTAGTAACACTGAAGCTTTCTTT
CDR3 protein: CASSFSNTEAFF

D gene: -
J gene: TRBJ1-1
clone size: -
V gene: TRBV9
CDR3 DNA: TGTGCCAGCAGCGCCGGGACGGGGTACTCGGGCCCCAACACTGAAGCTTTCTTT
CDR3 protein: CASSAGTGYSGPNTEAFF

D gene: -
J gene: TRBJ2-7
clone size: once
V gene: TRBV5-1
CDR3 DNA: TGCGCCAGCAGCTTCCGCCGGAGCTCCCAGTCCTACGAGCAGTACTTC
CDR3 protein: CASSFRRSSQSYEQYF